The rows below give T cell receptor beta chains drawn from one sample of a study of blood T cell repertoires in COVID-19. TCRdb's table, derived via immunoSEQ multiplex PCR, lists solely in-frame clones and lacks some. The sample contains hundreds of thousands of clones, about four fifths of which appear only once. Sequencing was done on a sample of peripheral blood. The receptors stem from a woman in her seventies with acute or convalescent COVID-19. Each CDR3 is given with its conserved first and last residue. The order of the fields is clone size, J gene, D gene, V gene, CDR3 protein, CDR3 DNA. A D gene is named only where the DNA matches it firmly. Only part of the rows carry a size: once, few, many, or a class if the clone is expanded.

clone size: .
J gene: TRBJ1-2
D gene: .
V gene: TRBV3-1/TRBV3-2
CDR3 protein: CASSPYREVYTF
CDR3 DNA: TGTGCCAGCAGCCCTTACAGGGAAGTCTACACCTTC

clone size: .
J gene: TRBJ2-3
D gene: TRBD2
V gene: TRBV19
CDR3 protein: CASSIYLLTSGGAVDTQYF
CDR3 DNA: TGTGCCAGTAGTATATACCTTTTGACTAGCGGGGGAGCCGTGGATACGCAGTATTTT

clone size: few
J gene: TRBJ2-7
D gene: TRBD1
V gene: TRBV7-2
CDR3 protein: CASSLATAGQGLYEQYF
CDR3 DNA: TGTGCCAGCAGCTTAGCGACTGCTGGACAGGGTCTCTACGAGCAGTACTTC

clone size: few
J gene: TRBJ1-6
D gene: TRBD1
V gene: TRBV19
CDR3 protein: CASSMDRGSSPLHF
CDR3 DNA: TGTGCCAGTAGTATGGACAGGGGCAGTTCACCCCTCCACTTT

clone size: .
J gene: TRBJ1-2
D gene: TRBD1
V gene: TRBV7-2
CDR3 protein: CASSSDRGPYGYTF
CDR3 DNA: TGTGCCAGCAGCTCTGACAGGGGCCCCTATGGCTACACCTTC

clone size: once
J gene: TRBJ1-2
D gene: .
V gene: TRBV3-1/TRBV3-2
CDR3 protein: CASSFGQFGYTF
CDR3 DNA: TGTGCCAGCAGCTTCGGACAGTTCGGCTACACCTTC

clone size: .
J gene: TRBJ1-2
D gene: .
V gene: TRBV7-8
CDR3 protein: CASSSVIRDTVHGYTF
CDR3 DNA: TGTGCCAGCAGCTCAGTCATTCGGGACACCGTCCATGGCTACACCTTC

clone size: once
J gene: TRBJ1-2
D gene: .
V gene: TRBV19
CDR3 protein: CASNPHGGAQGYTF
CDR3 DNA: TGTGCCAGTAACCCGCATGGGGGGGCGCAGGGCTACACCTTC

clone size: few
J gene: TRBJ2-7
D gene: .
V gene: TRBV27
CDR3 protein: CASSVPGRYEQYF
CDR3 DNA: TGTGCCAGCAGTGTCCCAGGTCGGTACGAGCAGTACTTC

clone size: once
J gene: TRBJ1-4
D gene: .
V gene: TRBV6-1
CDR3 protein: CASRLSDFFNEKLFF
CDR3 DNA: TGTGCCAGCAGATTATCAGATTTCTTTAATGAAAAACTGTTTTTT

clone size: few
J gene: TRBJ1-1
D gene: TRBD1
V gene: TRBV6-2/TRBV6-3
CDR3 protein: CASSYSATGVAFF
CDR3 DNA: TGTGCCAGCAGTTACTCGGCCACAGGGGTCGCTTTCTTT

clone size: .
J gene: TRBJ1-1
D gene: .
V gene: TRBV4-1
CDR3 protein: CASSQEATISNTEAFF
CDR3 DNA: TGCGCCAGCAGCCAAGAAGCGACCATTTCGAACACTGAAGCTTTCTTT

clone size: .
J gene: TRBJ2-2
D gene: TRBD1
V gene: TRBV19
CDR3 protein: CASSPGTANTGELFF
CDR3 DNA: TGTGCCAGTAGTCCTGGGACAGCGAACACCGGGGAGCTGTTTTTT

clone size: .
J gene: TRBJ1-2
D gene: .
V gene: TRBV27
CDR3 protein: CASSPLGTGLTNYGYTF
CDR3 DNA: TGTGCCAGCAGTCCCCTAGGCACAGGGCTTACTAACTATGGCTACACCTTC

clone size: .
J gene: TRBJ1-4
D gene: .
V gene: TRBV6-2/TRBV6-3
CDR3 protein: CASSYPPVTNEKLFF
CDR3 DNA: TGTGCCAGCAGTTATCCGCCAGTAACTAATGAAAAACTGTTTTTT

clone size: .
J gene: TRBJ2-5
D gene: TRBD1
V gene: TRBV10-3
CDR3 protein: CAISESIRDSKETQYF
CDR3 DNA: TGTGCCATCAGTGAGTCGATCCGGGACAGCAAAGAGACCCAGTACTTC

clone size: once
J gene: TRBJ1-1
D gene: TRBD1
V gene: TRBV7-2
CDR3 protein: CASSSQTGWTEAFF
CDR3 DNA: TGTGCCAGCAGCTCACAGACAGGGTGGACTGAAGCTTTCTTT

clone size: .
J gene: TRBJ2-3
D gene: TRBD2
V gene: TRBV7-2
CDR3 protein: CASSLSLPAGGRNTQYF
CDR3 DNA: TGTGCCAGCAGCTTAAGTTTGCCAGCGGGGGGGCGAAATACGCAGTATTTT

clone size: few
J gene: TRBJ1-1
D gene: .
V gene: TRBV3-1/TRBV3-2
CDR3 protein: CASSQLIGTEAFF
CDR3 DNA: TGTGCCAGCAGCCAATTGATCGGGACTGAAGCTTTCTTT

clone size: .
J gene: TRBJ2-1
D gene: .
V gene: TRBV7-9
CDR3 protein: CASSWRTGEPLNEQFF
CDR3 DNA: TGTGCCAGCAGCTGGCGGACGGGGGAACCCCTCAATGAGCAGTTCTTC

clone size: once
J gene: TRBJ2-5
D gene: .
V gene: TRBV18
CDR3 protein: CASSPPRASREEQETQYF
CDR3 DNA: TGTGCCAGCTCACCACCCCGGGCCTCAAGGGAGGAACAAGAGACCCAGTACTTC

clone size: .
J gene: TRBJ1-2
D gene: .
V gene: TRBV4-1
CDR3 protein: CASSQDSGNYGYTF
CDR3 DNA: TGCGCCAGCAGCCAAGATTCAGGGAACTATGGCTACACCTTC

clone size: .
J gene: TRBJ2-1
D gene: .
V gene: TRBV19
CDR3 protein: CASSTLQASGYGEQFF
CDR3 DNA: TGTGCCAGTAGTACTCTACAGGCAAGTGGTTACGGTGAGCAGTTCTTC

clone size: .
J gene: TRBJ2-1
D gene: .
V gene: TRBV5-4
CDR3 protein: CASSPDGLSSYNEQFF
CDR3 DNA: TGTGCCAGCAGCCCGGACGGACTGAGCTCCTACAATGAGCAGTTCTTC

clone size: .
J gene: TRBJ1-2
D gene: TRBD1
V gene: TRBV27
CDR3 protein: CASRQGGQGYTF
CDR3 DNA: TGTGCCAGCCGTCAGGGGGGCCAGGGCTACACCTTC

clone size: .
J gene: TRBJ1-2
D gene: .
V gene: TRBV6-1
CDR3 protein: CASSEVSGASNYGYTF
CDR3 DNA: TGTGCCAGCAGTGAAGTCTCAGGGGCCTCTAACTATGGCTACACCTTC

clone size: .
J gene: TRBJ1-2
D gene: TRBD1
V gene: TRBV29-1
CDR3 protein: CSVTTGDYGYTF
CDR3 DNA: TGCAGCGTCACTACAGGGGACTATGGCTACACCTTC

clone size: .
J gene: TRBJ2-1
D gene: TRBD2
V gene: TRBV9
CDR3 protein: CASSARLAPSSYNEQFF
CDR3 DNA: TGTGCCAGCAGCGCCCGACTAGCGCCCAGCTCCTACAATGAGCAGTTCTTC